This T cell receptor beta chain was identified during a study of blood T cell repertoires in COVID-19. On the study more broadly: The origin of the acute and convalescent COVID-19 samples was the United States, Italy and Spain. From T cells, B-cell-depleted T cells, or PBMCs came the material, which was cDNA or gDNA.

Libraries were prepared by immunoSEQ multiplex PCR; TCRdb keeps only in-frame clonotypes and omits some of them. The sample holds fewer than 700,000 clones, approximately 88% seen once. Sequenced material: peripheral blood. The source of this sequence is a woman aged 50 to 60 with COVID-19, enrolled during active disease.

CDR3 residues: CASSSPRGVRLYEQYF. Written as DNA, the CDR3 is TGTGCCAGCAGCTCCCCTCGGGGAGTTAGACTTTACGAGCAGTACTTC. The rearrangement uses TRBV11-2 and TRBJ2-7; possibly TRBD2 for D (5 bases). Germline CDR1 is SGHAT and CDR2 is FQNNGV. V dropped 4 bases and J dropped 4 bases, with 20 bases sitting between them. The CDR3 sequence is 16 residues long. Together with reference TRBV11-2 and TRBJ2-7, the CDR3 gives the full variable domain: EAGVAQSPRYKIIEKRQSVAFWCNPISGHATLYWYQQILGQGPKLLIQFQNNGVVDDSQLPKDRFSAERLKGVDSTLKIQPAKLEDSAVYLCASSSPRGVRLYEQYFGPGTRLTVT.